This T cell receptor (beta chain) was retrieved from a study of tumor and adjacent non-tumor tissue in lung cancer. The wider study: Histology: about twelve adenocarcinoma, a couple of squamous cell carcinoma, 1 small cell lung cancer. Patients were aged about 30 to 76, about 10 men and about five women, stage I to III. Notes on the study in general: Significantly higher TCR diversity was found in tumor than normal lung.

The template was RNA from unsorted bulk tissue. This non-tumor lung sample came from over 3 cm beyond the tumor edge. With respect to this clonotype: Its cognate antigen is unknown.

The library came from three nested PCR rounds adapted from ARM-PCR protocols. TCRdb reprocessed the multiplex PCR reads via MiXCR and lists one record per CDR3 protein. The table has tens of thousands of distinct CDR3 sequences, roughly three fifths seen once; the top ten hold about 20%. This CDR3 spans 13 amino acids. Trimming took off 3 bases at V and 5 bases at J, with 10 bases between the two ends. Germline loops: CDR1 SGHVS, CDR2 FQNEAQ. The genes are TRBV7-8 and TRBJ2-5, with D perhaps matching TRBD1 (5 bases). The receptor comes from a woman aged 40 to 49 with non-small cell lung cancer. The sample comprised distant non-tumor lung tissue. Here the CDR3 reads CASSFRTRETQYF. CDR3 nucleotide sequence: TGTGCCAGCAGCTTCCGGACAAGGGAGACCCAGTACTTC.